Each of the 32 T cell receptor beta chains below was sequenced from the same sample in a study of cytomegalovirus exposure and HLA in healthy donors. Amplification used 60 Vbeta primers and 13 Jbeta primers. Using immunoSEQ multiplex PCR, the repertoire was profiled, and TCRdb retains in-frame clones only, with some absent. The sample lists fewer than 150,000 clones; around three quarters were seen once. Specimen: PBMCs. These receptors originate from a woman aged 40-49 years in good health and CMV-seropositive.

This clone has only a few counts. This CDR3 is CASGTGYGNQPQHF. CDR3 bases: TGTGCCAGCGGAACAGGGTACGGCAATCAGCCCCAGCATTTT. The chain has TRBV5-8 and TRBJ1-5, with a tentative D call TRBD1 (6 bases). CDR1 is SGHTS and CDR2 is YDEGEE in the germline V gene. V was clipped by 7 bases and J by 2 bases, with 13 bases between them. The CDR3 contains 14 residues.

This chain joins TRBV5-5 and TRBJ1-5, with D hard to call. CDR1 is SGHKS, CDR2 YYEKEE, per germline (reference sequence). Trimming pared 2 bases from V and 4 bases from J, leaving 7 bases between. The CDR3 is 13 amino acids. Here the CDR3 reads CASSFRGNQPQHF. CDR3 bases: TGTGCCAGCAGCTTCAGAGGGAATCAGCCCCAGCATTTT.

Only a few counts were recorded for this clone. V and J are TRBV27 and TRBJ2-7; TRBD1 aligns across 8 bases. Looked up from germline, CDR1 is MNHEY and CDR2 is SMNVEV (reference sequence). The junction had 11 bases not matched to a gene; V was cut back by 4 bases and J by 0 bases. CDR3 length: 17 amino acids. Here the CDR3 reads CASSSRAGQGLSYEQYF. The CDR3 DNA is TGTGCCAGCAGTTCCCGGGCCGGACAGGGTCTCTCCTACGAGCAGTACTTC.

The chain uses TRBV19 and TRBJ2-2; TRBD2 is a possible D gene (5 bases). Germline assignment: CDR1 LNHDA and CDR2 SQIVND (reference sequence). This CDR3 is 14 amino acids long. Trimming took 3 bases from V and 2 from J, leaving 7 bases between them. CDR3 bases: TGTGCCAGTAGTATCCCTAGCAACACCGGGGAGCTGTTTTTT. It encodes CASSIPSNTGELFF.

This chain joins TRBV13 and TRBJ2-1, with D possibly matching TRBD2 (5 bases). CDR1 and CDR2 (germline): PRHDT, FYEKMQ (reference sequence). The ends were cut back, 2 bases at V and 0 bases at J, with 11 bases in the middle. This CDR3 is 16 amino acids long. DNA for the CDR3: TGTGCCAGCAGCTTATCAGCGGCCAGCTCCTACAATGAGCAGTTCTTC. Amino acids: CASSLSAASSYNEQFF. Complete variable domain (other parts from reference TRBV13 and TRBJ2-1): AAGVIQSPRHLIKEKRETATLKCYPIPRHDTVYWYQQGPGQDPQFLISFYEKMQSDKGSIPDRFSAQQFSDYHSELNMSSLELGDSALYFCASSLSAASSYNEQFFGPGTRLTVL.

The chain is built from TRBV6-5 and TRBJ2-7, with 7 bases that match TRBD1. V gave up 8 bases and J gave up 2 bases; unmatched junction bases: 12. This CDR3 region has 15 residues. Germline V gives CDR1 MNHEY, CDR2 SVGAGI. CDR3 amino acids: CASSRGTPGTYEQYF. CDR3 DNA sequence: TGTGCCAGCTCCAGGGGGACCCCCGGCACCTACGAGCAGTACTTC.

The V and J genes are TRBV19 and TRBJ1-3, with unresolved D. Trimming removed 1 base at V and 3 bases at J, with 7 bases between. Germline CDR1 is LNHDA and CDR2 is SQIVND (reference sequence). CDR3 size: 14 residues. CDR3 nucleotides: TGTGCCAGTAGTATAGGGGCACATGGAAACACCATATATTTT. It specifies CASSIGAHGNTIYF.

The V and J genes are TRBV5-1 and TRBJ1-1; D is perhaps TRBD1 (6 bases). Germline V gene data show CDR1 as SGHRS and CDR2 as YFSETQ. CDR3 length: 16 amino acids. Trimming stripped 1 base from V and 1 base from J, with 14 bases between. The CDR3 DNA reads as TGCGCCAGCAGCTTGACAGGGTTCGTCGGGAACACTGAAGCTTTCTTT. Translated: CASSLTGFVGNTEAFF.

The chain uses TRBV27 and TRBJ1-1; 8 bases fit TRBD1. Germline values: CDR1 MNHEY, CDR2 SMNVEV (reference sequence). Trimming at V came to 4 bases and at J to 10 bases, leaving 8 bases not matched to a gene. The CDR3 has 13 residues. In nucleotides, the CDR3 is TGTGCCAGCAGTTCGGCTCAGGGGGCGGTAGCTTTCTTT. It encodes CASSSAQGAVAFF.

This sequence joins TRBV6-5 and TRBJ2-5, with 7 positions matching TRBD2. CDR1 MNHEY and CDR2 SVGAGI come from the germline V gene. The V and J ends lost 7 bases and 5 bases, in that order; junction bases with no gene match: 7. The CDR3 consists of 13 residues. The CDR3 DNA sequence: TGTGCCAGCACTCCGGGGCGGGGGGAGACCCAGTACTTC. Its translation is CASTPGRGETQYF.

The chain combines TRBV5-1 with TRBJ2-3; D possibly corresponds to TRBD1 (5 bases). CDR1 SGHRS and CDR2 YFSETQ come from the germline V gene. The CDR3 consists of 15 residues. The V end lost 0 bases, the J end lost 2 bases, and 10 bases lay between the germline ends. This CDR3 is CASSLEWGLTDTQYF. In DNA, the CDR3 is TGCGCCAGCAGCTTGGAGTGGGGCCTCACAGATACGCAGTATTTT.

The rearrangement uses TRBV7-2 and TRBJ2-3; 7 bases line up with TRBD2. The CDR3 sequence is 16 residues long. Trimming took 5 bases from V and 4 from J; bases not matched to a gene: 12. Germline loops: CDR1 SGHTA, CDR2 FQGNSA. The CDR3 sequence: CASSPSTGGGPDTQYF. CDR3 bases: TGTGCCAGCAGCCCTAGTACGGGAGGTGGGCCAGATACGCAGTATTTT. Combining the CDR3 with reference TRBV7-2 and TRBJ2-3 gives the whole variable domain GAGVSQSPSNKVTEKGKDVELRCDPISGHTALYWYRQSLGQGLEFLIYFQGNSAPDKSGLPSDRFSAERTGGSVSTLTIQRTQQEDSAVYLCASSPSTGGGPDTQYFGPGTRLTVL.

The rearrangement uses TRBV4-2 and TRBJ2-5; TRBD2 matches 10 bases. Germline CDR1 and CDR2: LGHNA and YNFKEQ. The CDR3 extends over 16 amino acids. Trimming cost V 0 bases and J 4 bases; bases outside gene matches: 5. DNA of the CDR3: TGTGCCAGCAGCCAAGAGACCCTAGCGGGGGCAGAGACCCAGTACTTC. The encoded protein is CASSQETLAGAETQYF.

The chain is built from TRBV2 and TRBJ2-7, with 9 positions matching TRBD1. The length of the CDR3 is 15 residues. The V segment lost 8 bases and the J segment 3 bases; nucleotides outside the gene matches: 11. Germline CDR1 reads SNHLY; CDR2 reads FYNNEI. Written as DNA, the CDR3 is TGTGCCAGCTGGGACAGGGAATTTTTAGACTACGAGCAGTACTTC. It is translated as CASWDREFLDYEQYF.

This chain uses TRBV6-1 with TRBJ2-6; 11 bases align to TRBD1. The J segment lost 8 bases and the V segment lost 7 bases, leaving 4 bases of the junction unmatched. The CDR3 contains 14 residues. The germline CDR1 and CDR2 sequences are MNHNS and SASEGT. The CDR3 loop reads CASNPDRGPNVLTF. The CDR3 DNA reads as TGTGCCAGCAACCCGGACAGGGGGCCCAACGTCCTGACTTTC.

The V gene is TRBV7-3, the J gene TRBJ1-6, with 11 bases that match TRBD1. The V gene end was trimmed by 6 bases and the J gene end by 8 bases; junction bases not matched to a gene: 3. Germline CDR1 and CDR2: SGHTA and FQGTGA. This CDR3 spans 14 amino acids. The CDR3 nucleotides read TGTGCCAGCAGTCCGGGACAGGGGGATTCACCCCTCCACTTT. Its protein product is CASSPGQGDSPLHF.

The gene calls are TRBV9 and TRBJ1-1; a weak D match, TRBD1 (6 bases). The germline V and J ends were trimmed by 7 bases and 3 bases, with 13 bases remaining between them. Germline-derived CDR1 and CDR2 are SGDLS and YYNGEE. The CDR3 has 13 residues. CDR3 DNA sequence: TGTGCCAGCGGCCTGGACAGTTACACTGAAGCTTTCTTT. Its protein is CASGLDSYTEAFF. Full variable domain (outside the CDR3, taken from reference TRBV9 and TRBJ1-1): DSGVTQTPKHLITATGQRVTLRCSPRSGDLSVYWYQQSLDQGLQFLIQYYNGEERAKGNILERFSAQQFPDLHSELNLSSLELGDSALYFCASGLDSYTEAFFGQGTRLTVV.

The CDR3 DNA is TGTGCCAGCAGTGAAGCGCTAATGGGGCCGGGGGGGAGCACTGAAGCTTTCTTT. Protein: CASSEALMGPGGSTEAFF. The chain combines TRBV2 with TRBJ1-1; a weak D match, TRBD1 (5 bases). From germline, CDR1 is SNHLY and CDR2 FYNNEI. V was clipped by 0 bases and J by 4 bases, with 21 bases between them. The CDR3 consists of 18 residues. The variable domain in full, with the rest retrieved from reference TRBV2 and TRBJ1-1, is EPEVTQTPSHQVTQMGQEVILRCVPISNHLYFYWYRQILGQKVEFLVSFYNNEISEKSEIFDDQFSVERPDGSNFTLKIRSTKLEDSAMYFCASSEALMGPGGSTEAFFGQGTRLTVV.

V and J are TRBV19 and TRBJ1-1; the match to TRBD1 covers 8 bases. Unmatched junction bases numbered 7, after V lost 4 bases and J lost 3 bases. Germline CDR1 is LNHDA and CDR2 is SQIVND (reference sequence). The CDR3 is 15 residues long. The CDR3 loop reads CASSTDRGLDTEAFF. CDR3 DNA: TGTGCCAGTAGTACCGACAGGGGCCTGGACACTGAAGCTTTCTTT.

The chain uses TRBV27 and TRBJ2-5, with 7 bases identical to TRBD2. Gene TRBJ2-7 matches the end of the DNA better, so the J call may be wrong. The CDR3 loop spans 13 amino acids. Germline CDR1 and CDR2: MNHEY and SMNVEV (reference sequence). The CDR3 bases are TGTGCCACCCAGGCGGGAGAATCCTACGAGCAGTACTTC. Translating gives CATQAGESYEQYF.

The chain carries TRBV12-5 and TRBJ1-3; D is unclear. Germline V gives CDR1 LGHNT, CDR2 FRNRAP. This CDR3 is built from 14 residues. Trimming took off 2 bases at V and 0 bases at J, with 5 bases between the two ends. The CDR3 coding sequence is TGTGCTAGTGGTTTGCCCTTCTCTGGAAACACCATATATTTT. It is translated as CASGLPFSGNTIYF.

This sequence joins TRBV7-3 and TRBJ2-1, with D tentatively TRBD2 (5 bases). CDR3 size: 12 residues. Germline V gene data show CDR1 as SGHTA and CDR2 as FQGTGA. V was cut by 8 bases and J by 7 bases, with 12 bases left in between. This chain's CDR3 is CASGLSQNEQFF. DNA of the CDR3: TGTGCCAGCGGACTTAGCCAAAATGAGCAGTTCTTC.

The chain has TRBV2 and TRBJ2-6; TRBD1 aligns across 7 bases. Germline V gives CDR1 SNHLY, CDR2 FYNNEI. This CDR3 is built from 16 residues. The V gene end was trimmed by 4 bases and the J gene end by 1 base; junction bases not matched to a gene: 4. In nucleotides, the CDR3 is TGTGCCAGCAGTGCGGACAGGCGGTCTGGGGCCAACGTCCTGACTTTC. Protein product: CASSADRRSGANVLTF. Supplemented by reference TRBV2 and TRBJ2-6, the full variable domain reads EPEVTQTPSHQVTQMGQEVILRCVPISNHLYFYWYRQILGQKVEFLVSFYNNEISEKSEIFDDQFSVERPDGSNFTLKIRSTKLEDSAMYFCASSADRRSGANVLTFGAGSRLTVL.

J is TRBJ2-5 and V is TRBV6-1; D may be TRBD1 (6 bases). The DNA end is more similar to TRBJ2-7, so the J call may be wrong. The CDR3 extends over 15 amino acids. Germline-derived CDR1 and CDR2 are MNHNS and SASEGT. In DNA, the CDR3 is TGTGCCAGCAGTGAAGCAGGGACACCCACCTACGAGCAGTACTTC. Protein sequence: CASSEAGTPTYEQYF.

This clone was counted once. The CDR3 spells CASRLQRTHNEQFF. DNA for the CDR3: TGTGCCAGTAGACTCCAGCGGACCCACAATGAGCAGTTCTTC. This chain links TRBV19 with TRBJ2-1, with D tentatively TRBD2 (5 bases). The CDR3 is 14 amino acids. Germline V CDR1 and CDR2: LNHDA, SQIVND (reference sequence). V was cut by 6 bases and J by 5 bases, with 14 bases left in between.

The genes are TRBV11-2 and TRBJ2-1, with D possibly TRBD1 on 5 matching bases. V was clipped by 0 bases and J by 1 base, with 19 bases between them. The germline V gene has CDR1 SGHAT and CDR2 FQNNGV. CDR3 length: 19 amino acids. The CDR3 DNA reads as TGTGCCAGCAGCTTAGATGAAGGGGCCGGACGCACTTCCTACAATGAGCAGTTCTTC. This gives the protein CASSLDEGAGRTSYNEQFF.

This rearrangement joins TRBV7-2 to TRBJ1-2; TRBD1 matches at 11 bases. CDR1 SGHTA and CDR2 FQGNSA come from the germline V gene. The V and J ends lost 5 bases and 8 bases, in that order; junction bases with no gene match: 4. This CDR3 is 13 amino acids long. The CDR3 protein is CASSPGQGEGYTF. CDR3 nucleotides: TGTGCCAGCAGCCCGGGACAGGGGGAAGGCTACACCTTC.

This clone was counted a few times. The chain has TRBV7-8 and TRBJ2-3; possibly TRBD2 for D (7 bases). The length of the CDR3 is 16 residues. CDR1 and CDR2 (germline): SGHVS, FQNEAQ. With 4 bases removed from V and 6 bases from J, the gap between germline ends came to 20 bases. The CDR3 loop is CASSSPPRGPGDTQYF. CDR3 coding DNA: TGTGCCAGCAGCTCCCCTCCGCGGGGGCCGGGGGATACGCAGTATTTT. Filled out from reference TRBV7-8 and TRBJ2-3, the complete variable domain reads GAGVSQSPRYKVAKRGQDVALRCDPISGHVSLFWYQQALGQGPEFLTYFQNEAQLDKSGLPSDRFFAERPEGSVSTLKIQRTQQEDSAVYLCASSSPPRGPGDTQYFGPGTRLTVL.

The sample holds a few counts of this clone. V gene TRBV14 combines with J gene TRBJ1-6; 7 bases fit TRBD1. The germline V gene has CDR1 SGHDN and CDR2 FVKESK. This CDR3 contains 16 residues. After removal of 4 bases from V and 2 bases from J, the junction contained 5 bases not matched to a gene. For the CDR3, the DNA is TGTGCCAGCAGCCCTCAGGGGGGCCCCTATAATTCACCCCTCCACTTT. Translating gives CASSPQGGPYNSPLHF.

This chain joins TRBV19 and TRBJ2-5; TRBD2 agrees at 9 bases. The CDR3 spans 15 residues. CDR1 and CDR2 from the germline V gene are LNHDA and SQIVND (reference sequence). V lost 4 bases, J lost 1 base, and 4 bases stayed unmatched. The CDR3, as DNA: TGTGCCAGTAGTACCCAGCGGGGGGCCCAAGAGACCCAGTACTTC. Translation gives CASSTQRGAQETQYF.

This chain links TRBV10-3 with TRBJ1-1; D not resolved. The germline V gene has CDR1 ENHRY and CDR2 SYGVKD. This CDR3 spans 13 amino acids. The V gene lost 9 bases and the J gene lost 3 bases, with 14 bases spanning the gap. CDR3 in amino acids: CAISTERDTEAFF. The DNA for the CDR3 is TGTGCCATTTCCACAGAGCGGGACACTGAAGCTTTCTTT.

The chain uses TRBV19 and TRBJ2-7; possible D gene TRBD2, 5 bases. The germline V and J ends were trimmed by 3 bases and 1 base, with 13 bases remaining between them. The CDR3 runs to 15 residues. CDR1 is LNHDA, CDR2 SQIVND, per germline (reference sequence). This CDR3 is CASSIGGWGSYEQYF. The CDR3 DNA follows: TGTGCCAGTAGTATTGGAGGCTGGGGATCCTACGAGCAGTACTTC.